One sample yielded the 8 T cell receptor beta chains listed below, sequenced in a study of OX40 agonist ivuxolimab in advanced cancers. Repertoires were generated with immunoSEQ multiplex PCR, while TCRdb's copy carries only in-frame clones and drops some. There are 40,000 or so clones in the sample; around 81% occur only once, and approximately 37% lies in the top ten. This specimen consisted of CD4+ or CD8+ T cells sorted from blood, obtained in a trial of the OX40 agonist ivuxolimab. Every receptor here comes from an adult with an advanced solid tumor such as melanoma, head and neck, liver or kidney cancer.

CDR3 nucleotide sequence: TGTGCCACCAGCAGAGATATGCGGGGGGAGCTGTTTTTT. Amino acids: CATSRDMRGELFF. The chain uses TRBV15 and TRBJ2-2; D is uncertain. The CDR3 loop spans 13 amino acids. Germline V gives CDR1 LNHNV, CDR2 YYDKDF (reference sequence). The germline V and J ends were trimmed by 0 bases and 8 bases, with 7 bases remaining between them.

The CDR3, as DNA: TGTGCCAGCAGGCATTTTTCCGGGGGTCCATACAATGAGCAGTTCTTC. Translation gives CASRHFSGGPYNEQFF. The V and J genes are TRBV11-2 and TRBJ2-1; perhaps TRBD2 as D (6 bases). From germline, CDR1 is SGHAT and CDR2 FQNNGV. Between the trimmed V and J ends, which lost 6 bases and 4 bases, there was a span of 19 bases. The CDR3 consists of 16 residues.

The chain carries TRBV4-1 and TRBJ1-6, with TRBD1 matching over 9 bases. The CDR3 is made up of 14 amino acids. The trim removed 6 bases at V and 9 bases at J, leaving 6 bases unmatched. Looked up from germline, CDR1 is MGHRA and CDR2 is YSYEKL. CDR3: CASSPGTGTSPLHF. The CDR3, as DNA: TGCGCCAGCAGTCCTGGGACAGGGACTTCACCCCTCCACTTT.

The CDR3 coding sequence is TGTGCCAGCAGAGACAGGGGGATAGTCACCGGGGAGCTGTTTTTT. Translation gives CASRDRGIVTGELFF. This chain joins TRBV2 and TRBJ2-2; TRBD1 matches at 9 bases. This CDR3 spans 15 amino acids. CDR1 and CDR2 (germline): SNHLY, FYNNEI. J lost 4 bases, V lost 6 bases, and 6 bases had no gene match. Full variable domain (rest looked up from reference TRBV2 and TRBJ2-2): EPEVTQTPSHQVTQMGQEVILRCVPISNHLYFYWYRQILGQKVEFLVSFYNNEISEKSEIFDDQFSVERPDGSNFTLKIRSTKLEDSAMYFCASRDRGIVTGELFFGEGSRLTVL.

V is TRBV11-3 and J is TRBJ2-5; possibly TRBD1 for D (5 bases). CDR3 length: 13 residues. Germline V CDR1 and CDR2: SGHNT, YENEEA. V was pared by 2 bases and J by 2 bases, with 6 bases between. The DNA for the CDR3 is TGTGCCAGCAGCTTAAAGGGGCAAGAGACCCAGTACTTC. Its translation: CASSLKGQETQYF.

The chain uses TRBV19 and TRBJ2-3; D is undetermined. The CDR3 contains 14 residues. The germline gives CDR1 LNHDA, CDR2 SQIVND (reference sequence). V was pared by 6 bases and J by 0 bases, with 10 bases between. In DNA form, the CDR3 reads TGTGCCAGTAGATCGTTGATTAGCACAGATACGCAGTATTTT. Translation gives CASRSLISTDTQYF.

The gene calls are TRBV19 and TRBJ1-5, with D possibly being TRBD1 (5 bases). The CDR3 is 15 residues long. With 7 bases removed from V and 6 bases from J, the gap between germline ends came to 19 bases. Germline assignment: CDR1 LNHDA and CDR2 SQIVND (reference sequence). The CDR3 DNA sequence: TGTGCCAGTATCGTGGACGTCGGGGGAGGTCAGCCCCAGCATTTT. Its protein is CASIVDVGGGQPQHF.

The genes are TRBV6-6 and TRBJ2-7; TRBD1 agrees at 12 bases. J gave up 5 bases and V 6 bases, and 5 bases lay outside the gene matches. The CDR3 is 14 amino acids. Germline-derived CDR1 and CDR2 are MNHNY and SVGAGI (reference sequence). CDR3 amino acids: CASSRDRGLHEQYF. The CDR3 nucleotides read TGTGCCAGCAGCCGGGACAGGGGGCTCCACGAGCAGTACTTC.